This T cell receptor beta chain was sequenced during a study of post-analysis software for immune sequencing data. Regarding the study as a whole: Compared with controls, patients showed significantly lower normalized Chao1 diversity.

Remarks on this clonotype: Its antigen is not identified.

The authors incorporated unique molecular identifiers into the TCR beta cDNA libraries. About 500,000 cDNA molecules were obtained per 1 to 10 million input T cells. TCRdb called the PCR reads again in MiXCR, with one record for every CDR3 protein. The sample holds 550,000 to 700,000 distinct CDR3 sequences; 44% are singletons and the top ten take roughly 1.7%. The TCR was taken from a girl aged 5-17 years with multiple sclerosis. The sample taken for sequencing was blood.

CDR3 in amino acids: CASSFLATETQYF. CDR3 DNA sequence: TGTGCCAGCAGCTTCCTAGCGACAGAGACCCAGTACTTC. This rearrangement joins TRBV7-2 to TRBJ2-5; D perhaps matches TRBD2 (6 bases). There are 13 residues in the CDR3. From germline, CDR1 is SGHTA and CDR2 FQGNSA. Trimming cost V 3 bases and J 4 bases, with 9 bases left between them.